This T cell receptor (beta chain) was sequenced in a study of cytomegalovirus exposure and HLA in healthy donors. Study-level results: TCR beta V- and J-gene trimming was later associated with a missense DCLRE1C variant.

Each donor's status was that of a healthy bone marrow donor. Comments on this clone: The antigen remains unidentified.

CDR1 and CDR2 (germline): SGHTA, FQGTGA. The CDR3 length is 15 residues. The J segment lost 0 bases and the V segment lost 2 bases, leaving 3 bases of the junction unmatched. The PCR used 60 Vbeta and 13 Jbeta primers. Repertoires were generated with immunoSEQ multiplex PCR, while TCRdb's copy carries only in-frame clones and drops some. This listing includes fewer than 150,000 clones. The source material was PBMCs. The V and J genes are TRBV7-3 and TRBJ2-7; 8 positions match TRBD2. The TCR comes from a man in his forties or fifties in good health and CMV-seronegative. The CDR3 sequence: CASSLVAGSSYEQYF. In nucleotides, the CDR3 is TGTGCCAGCAGCTTAGTAGCGGGGAGCTCCTACGAGCAGTACTTC.